The clone carrying this T cell receptor (beta chain) has only a few counts. The germline V gene has CDR1 LNHDA and CDR2 SQIVND (reference sequence). V was shortened by 5 bases and J by 5 bases, with 13 bases between the two germline ends. The CDR3 consists of 13 residues. This sample is drawn from a study of PD-L1 blockade in urothelial cancer. As for the study in general: Most of the 29 patients were men who had bladder-origin urothelial cancer.

Time point defined: pretreatment peripheral blood. Patients were diagnosed with urothelial carcinoma, either locally advanced or metastatic. This table comes from immunoSEQ multiplex PCR, and its TCRdb copy is limited to in-frame clones, with some not included. Here the sample spans about 130,000 clones, about 81% being singletons. Source: PBMCs, taken around atezolizumab (anti-PD-L1) treatment. The chain couples TRBV19 to TRBJ2-7; maybe TRBD1 (6 bases). This TCR was recovered from a man aged 45-65 years with urothelial cancer. CDR3 sequence: CASSVGQGHEQYF. The CDR3, as DNA: TGTGCCAGTAGTGTGGGACAAGGGCACGAGCAGTACTTC.